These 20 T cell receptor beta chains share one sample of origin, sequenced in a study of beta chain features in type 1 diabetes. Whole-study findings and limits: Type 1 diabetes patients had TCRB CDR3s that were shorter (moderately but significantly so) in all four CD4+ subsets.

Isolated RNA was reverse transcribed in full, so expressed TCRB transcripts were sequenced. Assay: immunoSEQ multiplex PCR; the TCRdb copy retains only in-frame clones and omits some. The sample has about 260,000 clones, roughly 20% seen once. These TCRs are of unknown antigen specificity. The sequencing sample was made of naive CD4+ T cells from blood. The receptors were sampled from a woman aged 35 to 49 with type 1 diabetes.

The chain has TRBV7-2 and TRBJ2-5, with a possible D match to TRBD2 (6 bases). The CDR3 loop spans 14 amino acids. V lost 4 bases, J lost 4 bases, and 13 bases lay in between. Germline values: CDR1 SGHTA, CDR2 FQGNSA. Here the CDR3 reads CASSSRRDLETQYF. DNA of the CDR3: TGTGCCAGCAGCTCCCGTCGGGACTTAGAGACCCAGTACTTC.

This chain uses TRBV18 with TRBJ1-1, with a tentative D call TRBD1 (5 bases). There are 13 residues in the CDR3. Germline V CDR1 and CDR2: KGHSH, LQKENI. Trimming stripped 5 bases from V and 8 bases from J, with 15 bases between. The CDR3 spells CASSGGTGGEAFF. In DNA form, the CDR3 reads TGTGCCAGCTCAGGGGGGACCGGAGGAGAAGCTTTCTTT.

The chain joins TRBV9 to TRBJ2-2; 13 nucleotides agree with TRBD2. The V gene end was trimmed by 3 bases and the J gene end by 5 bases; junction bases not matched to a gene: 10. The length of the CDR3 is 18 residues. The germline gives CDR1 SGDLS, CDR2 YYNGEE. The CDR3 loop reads CASSARTSGSTNTGELFF. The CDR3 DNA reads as TGTGCCAGCAGCGCCCGGACTAGCGGGAGTACTAATACCGGGGAGCTGTTTTTT.

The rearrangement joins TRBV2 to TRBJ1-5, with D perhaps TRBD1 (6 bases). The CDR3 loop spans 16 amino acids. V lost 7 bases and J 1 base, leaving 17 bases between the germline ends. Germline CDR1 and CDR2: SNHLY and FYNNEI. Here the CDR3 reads CASIRAPGGSNQPQHF. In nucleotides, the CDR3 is TGTGCCAGCATCCGGGCCCCGGGGGGCAGCAATCAGCCCCAGCATTTT.

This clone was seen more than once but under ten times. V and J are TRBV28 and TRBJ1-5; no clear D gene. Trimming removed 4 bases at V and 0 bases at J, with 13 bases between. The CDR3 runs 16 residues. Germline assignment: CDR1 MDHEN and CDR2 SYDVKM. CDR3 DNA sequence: TGTGCCAGCAGTTCCACCTGGCTGAATAGCAATCAGCCCCAGCATTTT. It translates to CASSSTWLNSNQPQHF.

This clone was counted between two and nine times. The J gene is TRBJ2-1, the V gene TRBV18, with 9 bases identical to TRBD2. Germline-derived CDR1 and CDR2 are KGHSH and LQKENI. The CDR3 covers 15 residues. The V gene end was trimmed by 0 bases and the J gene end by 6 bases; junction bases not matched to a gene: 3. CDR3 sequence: CASSPPGSGSNEQFF. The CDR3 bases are TGTGCCAGCTCACCACCGGGTAGCGGGAGCAATGAGCAGTTCTTC.

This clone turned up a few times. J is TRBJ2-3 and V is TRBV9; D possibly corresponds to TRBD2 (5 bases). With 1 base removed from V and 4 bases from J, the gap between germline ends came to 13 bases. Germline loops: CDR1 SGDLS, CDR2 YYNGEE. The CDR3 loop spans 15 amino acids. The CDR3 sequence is CASSVTGLLADTQYF. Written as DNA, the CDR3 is TGTGCCAGCAGCGTAACGGGGTTATTGGCAGATACGCAGTATTTT.

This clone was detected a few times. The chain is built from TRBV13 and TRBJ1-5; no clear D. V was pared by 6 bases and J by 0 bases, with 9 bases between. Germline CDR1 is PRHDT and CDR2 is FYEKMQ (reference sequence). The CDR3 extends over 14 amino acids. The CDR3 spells CASRQAGSNQPQHF. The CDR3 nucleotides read TGTGCCAGCAGGCAAGCAGGTAGCAATCAGCCCCAGCATTTT.

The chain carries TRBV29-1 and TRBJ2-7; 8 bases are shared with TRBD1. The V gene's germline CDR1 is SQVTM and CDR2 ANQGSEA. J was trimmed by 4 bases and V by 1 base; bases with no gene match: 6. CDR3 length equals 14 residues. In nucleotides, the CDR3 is TGCAGCGTTGAAGGACTAGGGACAGGTTACGAGCAGTACTTC. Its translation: CSVEGLGTGYEQYF.

The CDR3: CAWSLTRNEQFF. The CDR3 DNA follows: TGTGCCTGGAGTTTGACCAGGAATGAGCAGTTCTTC. This sequence joins TRBV30 and TRBJ2-1; no firm D call. V lost 2 bases and J 7 bases, leaving 9 bases between the germline ends. The CDR3 is made up of 12 amino acids. The germline V gene has CDR1 GTSNPN and CDR2 SVGIG (reference sequence).

CDR3 residues: CASSRTGQESYEQYF. CDR3 DNA sequence: TGCGCCAGCAGCCGAACGGGACAGGAGTCCTACGAGCAGTACTTC. The genes are TRBV5-1 and TRBJ2-7; 8 nucleotides align to TRBD1. This CDR3 contains 15 residues. Germline CDR1 SGHRS, CDR2 YFSETQ. Trimming removed 4 bases from V and 1 base from J; junction bases left unmatched: 7.

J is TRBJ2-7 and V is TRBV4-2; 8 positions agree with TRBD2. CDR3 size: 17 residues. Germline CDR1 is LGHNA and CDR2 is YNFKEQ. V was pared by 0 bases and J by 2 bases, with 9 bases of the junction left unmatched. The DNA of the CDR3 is TGTGCCAGCAGCCAAGATCTCGGACGACTAGCGCCCTACGAGCAGTACTTC. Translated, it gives CASSQDLGRLAPYEQYF.

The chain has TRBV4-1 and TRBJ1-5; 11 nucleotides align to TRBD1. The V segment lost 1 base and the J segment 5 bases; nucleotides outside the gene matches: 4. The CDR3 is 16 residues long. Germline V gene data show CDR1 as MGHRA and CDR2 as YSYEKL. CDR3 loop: CASSQGRDRGDQPQHF. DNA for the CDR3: TGCGCCAGCAGCCAAGGGAGGGACAGGGGGGATCAGCCCCAGCATTTT.

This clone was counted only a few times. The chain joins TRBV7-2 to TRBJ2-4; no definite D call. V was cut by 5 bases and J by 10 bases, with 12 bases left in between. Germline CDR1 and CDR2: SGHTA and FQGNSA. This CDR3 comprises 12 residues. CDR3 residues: CASSPYIGIQYF. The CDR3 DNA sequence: TGTGCCAGCAGCCCTTACATCGGGATTCAGTACTTC.

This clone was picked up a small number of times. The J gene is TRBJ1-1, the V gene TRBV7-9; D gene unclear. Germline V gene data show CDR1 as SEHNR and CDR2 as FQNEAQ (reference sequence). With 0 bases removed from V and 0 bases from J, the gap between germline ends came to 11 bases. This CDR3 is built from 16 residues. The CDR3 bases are TGTGCCAGCAGCTTAGCGTTAAGACAACTGAACACTGAAGCTTTCTTT. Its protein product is CASSLALRQLNTEAFF.

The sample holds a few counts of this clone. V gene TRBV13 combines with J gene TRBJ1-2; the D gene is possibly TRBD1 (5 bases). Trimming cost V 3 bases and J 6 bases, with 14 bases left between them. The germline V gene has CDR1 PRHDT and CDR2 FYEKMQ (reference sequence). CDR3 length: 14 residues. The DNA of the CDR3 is TGTGCCAGCAGCTTTACCCCCTCGGGGGATGGCTACACCTTC. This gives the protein CASSFTPSGDGYTF.

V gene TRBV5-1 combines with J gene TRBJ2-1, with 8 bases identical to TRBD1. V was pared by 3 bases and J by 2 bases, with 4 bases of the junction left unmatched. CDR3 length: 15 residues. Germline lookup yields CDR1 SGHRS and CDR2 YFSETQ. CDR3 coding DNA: TGCGCCAGCAGCTCATCGGGACAGGCCTACAATGAGCAGTTCTTC. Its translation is CASSSSGQAYNEQFF.

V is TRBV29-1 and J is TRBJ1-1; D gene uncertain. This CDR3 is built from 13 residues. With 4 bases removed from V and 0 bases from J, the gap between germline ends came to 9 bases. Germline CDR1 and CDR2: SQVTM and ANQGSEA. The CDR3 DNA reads TGCAGCGTTGCCTGGGGAGTGAACACTGAAGCTTTCTTT. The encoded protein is CSVAWGVNTEAFF.

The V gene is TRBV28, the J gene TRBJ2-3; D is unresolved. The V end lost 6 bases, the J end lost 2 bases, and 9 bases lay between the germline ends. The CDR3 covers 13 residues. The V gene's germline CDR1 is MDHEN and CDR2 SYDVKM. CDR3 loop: CASRLPPTDTQYF. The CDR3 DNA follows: TGTGCCAGCAGACTTCCACCCACAGATACGCAGTATTTT. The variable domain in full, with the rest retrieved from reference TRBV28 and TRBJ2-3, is DVKVTQSSRYLVKRTGEKVFLECVQDMDHENMFWYRQDPGLGLRLIYFSYDVKMKEKGDIPEGYSVSREKKERFSLILESASTNQTSMYLCASRLPPTDTQYFGPGTRLTVL.

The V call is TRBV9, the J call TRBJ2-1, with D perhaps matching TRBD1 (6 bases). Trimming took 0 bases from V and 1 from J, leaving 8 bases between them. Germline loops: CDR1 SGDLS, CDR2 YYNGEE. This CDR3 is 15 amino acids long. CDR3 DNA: TGTGCCAGCAGCGTAGCACAGGGTTCCTACAATGAGCAGTTCTTC. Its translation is CASSVAQGSYNEQFF.